The 23 T cell receptor beta chains below all came from one sample that was sequenced in a study of naive and memory T cell subsets (dated by TCRdb to about 2017). The library was produced with UMI-ligation and nested PCR. Sequencer: Illumina MiSeq. TCR RNA was reverse transcribed with SuperScript IV using alpha and beta constant region primers for the blood and skin samples. In-frame beta chains were kept once TCRdb had trimmed the public reads at Q25 with fastp and called clones with MiXCR. For every CDR3 protein sequence, its rows merge into one entry that carries the most common genes and DNA. The sample table lists around 20,000 distinct CDR3 sequences, about a tenth of them with a count of one. The ten top clones hold approximately 7% of the sample. The sample's treatment or condition label, in plain terms: skin biopsy from PPD injection site in Mantoux-positive individual. Total RNA was treated with RQ1 DNase, without cell sorting, prior to reverse transcription, with an input of roughly 1 to 1,100 ng being targeted.

Here the sequenced sample was skin, taken from a tuberculin skin test site. These receptors were collected from an adult in good health.

This clonotype has more than one count but fewer than ten. This rearrangement joins TRBV7-8 to TRBJ1-3; possible D gene TRBD1, 6 bases. CDR3 length: 14 residues. V dropped 5 bases and J dropped 0 bases, with 8 bases sitting between them. Germline lookup yields CDR1 SGHVS and CDR2 FQNEAQ. This CDR3 is CASSRDISGNTIYF. The DNA of the CDR3 is TGTGCCAGCAGCCGGGACATCTCTGGAAACACCATATATTTT.

This clonotype has ten or more counts. This chain joins TRBV6-5 and TRBJ2-4; tentative D call: TRBD1 (6 bases). Trimming stripped 6 bases from V and 1 base from J, with 10 bases between. The CDR3 is 14 residues long. CDR1 and CDR2 from the germline V gene are MNHEY and SVGAGI. The CDR3 sequence is CASSYDRAKNIQYF. The CDR3 DNA sequence: TGTGCCAGCAGCTACGACAGGGCCAAAAACATTCAGTACTTC.

This clonotype was seen ten or more times. V usage is TRBV7-8 and J usage is TRBJ1-5; D remains ambiguous. Between the trimmed V and J ends, which lost 5 bases and 4 bases, there was a span of 15 bases. The CDR3 totals 15 residues. Germline CDR1 reads SGHVS; CDR2 reads FQNEAQ. The CDR3 sequence is CASSLNEQSNQPQHF. Written as DNA, the CDR3 is TGTGCCAGCAGCCTCAATGAGCAGTCAAATCAGCCCCAGCATTTT.

This clonotype was recorded many times. The rearrangement links TRBV11-2 to TRBJ1-6, with a weak D call TRBD1 (5 bases). The CDR3 totals 12 residues. Germline loops: CDR1 SGHAT, CDR2 FQNNGV. V lost 5 bases and J lost 9, with 8 bases in between. The CDR3 DNA reads as TGTGCCAGCAGCGAGACAGTTTCACCCCTCCACTTT. Translating it yields CASSETVSPLHF.

This clonotype was seen more than once but under ten times. This chain uses TRBV28 with TRBJ2-5; 7 nucleotides align to TRBD2. In germline, CDR1 is MDHEN, CDR2 SYDVKM. There are 15 residues in the CDR3. V gave up 6 bases and J gave up 5 bases; unmatched junction bases: 12. Here the CDR3 DNA reads TGTGCCAGCAGGCCCTCGGCGGGAGTATTGGAGACCCAGTACTTC. It translates to CASRPSAGVLETQYF.

The sample holds a few counts of this clonotype. The chain carries TRBV9 and TRBJ2-5; tentative D call: TRBD1 (6 bases). Between the trimmed V and J ends, which lost 1 base and 5 bases, there was a span of 15 bases. Germline V gene lookup returns CDR1 SGDLS and CDR2 YYNGEE. The CDR3 contains 15 residues. The CDR3 is CASSVSSGVRETQYF. In DNA form, the CDR3 reads TGTGCCAGCAGCGTATCTTCAGGGGTAAGGGAGACCCAGTACTTC.

The chain links TRBV7-2 to TRBJ1-2, with no clear D. CDR1 SGHTA and CDR2 FQGNSA come from the germline V gene. The CDR3 is 12 amino acids. The germline V and J ends were trimmed by 2 bases and 8 bases, with 9 bases remaining between them. CDR3 in amino acids: CASSLRAPGYTF. The CDR3 coding sequence is TGTGCCAGCAGCTTACGGGCCCCCGGCTACACCTTC.

In its sample, this clonotype is medium-sized. The chain recombines TRBV6-5 with TRBJ2-7, with TRBD1 identical over 8 bases. CDR3 length: 14 amino acids. Losses at the gene ends were 3 bases for V and 3 bases for J; bases not matched to a gene: 4. CDR1 MNHEY and CDR2 SVGAGI come from the germline V gene. The CDR3 reads CASSYTGGYYEQYF. In nucleotides, the CDR3 is TGTGCCAGCAGTTATACAGGGGGTTACTACGAGCAGTACTTC.

The chain joins TRBV12-3 or TRBV12-4 to TRBJ2-7; D unresolved. This CDR3 contains 12 residues. V was cut by 4 bases and J by 4 bases, with 8 bases left in between. CDR3 sequence reads: CASSSRVYEQYF. In DNA form, the CDR3 reads TGTGCCAGCAGTTCACGGGTATACGAGCAGTACTTC.

This clonotype has a handful of counts. The rearrangement links TRBV19 to TRBJ1-2; TRBD1 aligns across 8 bases. Germline trimming cut 6 bases from V and 6 bases from J; bases unmatched to any gene: 12. The CDR3 length is 15 residues. Germline-derived CDR1 and CDR2 are LNHDA and SQIVND (reference sequence). CDR3 sequence (DNA): TGTGCCAGTAGGCGACTCGGACAGGGATGGGATGGCTACACCTTC. This sequence encodes CASRRLGQGWDGYTF.

The sample holds many counts of this clonotype. The rearrangement uses TRBV7-9 and TRBJ2-3; 9 nucleotides line up with TRBD1. Germline CDR1 reads SEHNR; CDR2 reads FQNEAQ (reference sequence). The CDR3 length is 16 residues. Losses at the gene ends were 5 bases for V and 2 bases for J; bases not matched to a gene: 8. The CDR3 bases are TGTGCCAGCAGCGCTCGGGACAGGGTGGACACAGATACGCAGTATTTT. Protein product: CASSARDRVDTDTQYF. Full variable domain (outside the CDR3, taken from reference TRBV7-9 and TRBJ2-3): DTGVSQNPRHKITKRGQNVTFRCDPISEHNRLYWYRQTLGQGPEFLTYFQNEAQLEKSRLLSDRFSAERPKGSFSTLEIQRTEQGDSAMYLCASSARDRVDTDTQYFGPGTRLTVL.

The sample holds many counts of this clonotype. The chain is built from TRBV18 and TRBJ2-7; 9 bases match TRBD2. Germline V gene sequence: CDR1 KGHSH, CDR2 LQKENI. The V segment lost 2 bases and the J segment 1 base; nucleotides outside the gene matches: 3. This CDR3 spans 15 amino acids. CDR3: CASSPGTSRSYEQYF. For the CDR3, the DNA is TGTGCCAGCTCACCAGGGACTAGCAGGTCCTACGAGCAGTACTTC.

V and J are TRBV4-1 and TRBJ2-7, with unresolved D. This CDR3 region has 16 residues. Germline CDR1 MGHRA, CDR2 YSYEKL. Trimming cost V 4 bases and J 4 bases, with 20 bases left between them. The DNA for the CDR3 is TGCGCCAGCAGCCCGAGGCCTGCTAACTTCCCGTACGAGCAGTACTTC. Protein product: CASSPRPANFPYEQYF.

This clonotype was found a few times. V gene TRBV6-2 or TRBV6-3 combines with J gene TRBJ2-7; D gene uncertain. Per the germline V gene, CDR1 is MNHEY and CDR2 is SVGEGT. The CDR3 totals 13 residues. The ends were cut back, 8 bases at V and 5 bases at J, with 16 bases in the middle. The CDR3, as DNA: TGTGCCAGCCGCAAATCCCCCACCCACGAGCAGTACTTC. This translates into CASRKSPTHEQYF.

This clonotype was seen many times. V is TRBV7-8 and J is TRBJ2-1, with D possibly being TRBD2 (7 bases). This CDR3 is 14 amino acids long. V was pared by 5 bases and J by 3 bases, with 11 bases between. From germline, CDR1 is SGHVS and CDR2 FQNEAQ. The CDR3 region is CASSQGGGYNEQFF. In DNA form, the CDR3 reads TGTGCCAGCAGCCAGGGAGGGGGCTACAATGAGCAGTTCTTC.

The table lists this clonotype with many counts. The CDR3 nucleotides read TGTGCCAGCAGTTACTCTTTCGGAAGACTCCAGGATTCACCCCTCCACTTT. This gives the protein CASSYSFGRLQDSPLHF. This chain uses TRBV6-6 with TRBJ1-6; unclear D gene. The CDR3 extends over 17 amino acids. Germline V lookup: CDR1 MNHNY, CDR2 SVGAGI (reference sequence). Trimming removed 0 bases at V and 8 bases at J, with 17 bases between.

The rearrangement joins TRBV7-6 to TRBJ2-7, with D possibly matching TRBD1 (6 bases). V lost 5 bases to trimming and J lost 7 bases, with 18 bases between them. Germline CDR1 is SGHVS and CDR2 is FNYEAQ. This CDR3 has 14 residues. For the CDR3, the DNA is TGTGCCAGCAGCAAGAACCAGGGGTTCGAAGAGCAGTACTTC. Its translation: CASSKNQGFEEQYF.

This clonotype appeared many times. This chain connects TRBV5-1 to TRBJ1-4; 9 positions agree with TRBD1. CDR1 SGHRS and CDR2 YFSETQ come from the germline V gene. This CDR3 contains 17 residues. The ends lost 4 bases at V and 0 bases at J; junction bases unmatched: 7. CDR3 region: CASSTRTGEATNEKLFF. CDR3 DNA: TGCGCCAGCAGCACCCGGACAGGGGAAGCAACTAATGAAAAACTGTTTTTT.

This clonotype was counted between two and nine times. The chain couples TRBV4-1 to TRBJ1-3, with TRBD1 as a possible D gene (5 bases). Germline V gene lookup returns CDR1 MGHRA and CDR2 YSYEKL. Trimming cost V 0 bases and J 0 bases, with 9 bases left between them. The CDR3 runs to 16 residues. The CDR3 sequence: CASSQEGRNSGNTIYF. The CDR3 DNA reads TGCGCCAGCAGCCAAGAGGGACGGAACTCTGGAAACACCATATATTTT.

In its sample, this clonotype was seen many times. This chain links TRBV11-2 with TRBJ2-2; D might be TRBD2 (5 bases). This CDR3 comprises 16 residues. The germline CDR1 and CDR2 sequences are SGHAT and FQNNGV. Trimming took 5 bases from V and 6 from J, leaving 19 bases between them. The CDR3: CASSRPDARRPGELFF. CDR3 bases: TGTGCCAGCAGCCGTCCGGACGCCCGGAGGCCCGGGGAGCTGTTTTTT. The full variable domain, its missing parts supplied by reference TRBV11-2 and TRBJ2-2, is EAGVAQSPRYKIIEKRQSVAFWCNPISGHATLYWYQQILGQGPKLLIQFQNNGVVDDSQLPKDRFSAERLKGVDSTLKIQPAKLEDSAVYLCASSRPDARRPGELFFGEGSRLTVL.

The chain combines TRBV11-3 with TRBJ2-5; 10 bases match TRBD1. J gave up 4 bases and V 5 bases, and 7 bases lay outside the gene matches. The CDR3 totals 15 residues. The germline V gene encodes CDR1 SGHNT and CDR2 YENEEA. DNA for the CDR3: TGTGCCAGCAGCAACCGACAGGGGGCGACAGAGACCCAGTACTTC. This translates into CASSNRQGATETQYF.

Ten or more counts support this clonotype. The V call is TRBV7-9, the J call TRBJ1-1, with D perhaps TRBD1 (5 bases). Germline V gene lookup returns CDR1 SEHNR and CDR2 FQNEAQ (reference sequence). The V and J ends lost 3 bases and 4 bases respectively, with 15 bases between them. This CDR3 spans 15 amino acids. CDR3 loop: CASSFRSPGSTEAFF. CDR3 DNA sequence: TGTGCCAGCAGCTTCCGATCTCCAGGGTCCACTGAAGCTTTCTTT.

This clonotype was observed at least ten times. This sequence joins TRBV20-1 and TRBJ2-1, with 9 bases aligning to TRBD2. V trimming: 4 bases; J trimming: 1 base; junction bases outside the gene matches: 20. CDR1 is DFQATT, CDR2 SNEGSKA, per germline (reference sequence). This CDR3 is built from 20 residues. This CDR3 reads CSATLRGGSSGSGSYNEQFF. The CDR3, as DNA: TGCAGTGCTACCTTAAGAGGGGGTAGTAGCGGGAGCGGGTCCTACAATGAGCAGTTCTTC.